A selection of T cell receptor beta chains follows, all from one sample in a study of shared clonotypes between healthy human individuals. TCRdb's table, derived via immunoSEQ multiplex PCR, lists solely in-frame clones and lacks some. The data contain about 2.1 million clones, just over 90% of them singletons. Input material: naive CD8+ T cells from PBMCs. All receptors derive from a man younger than 30 in good health. Some clones in this sample may be carry-over from other donors' samples. CDR3s include the opening cysteine and the closing phenylalanine or tryptophan. D genes are given only for firm matches. The size field is filled for only some rows; it gives once, few, many or a size class.

clone size	V gene	D gene	J gene	CDR3 protein	CDR3 DNA
-	TRBV9	-	TRBJ2-7	CASSAPRDEQYF	TGTGCCAGCAGCGCCCCCAGGGACGAGCAGTACTTC
-	TRBV27	TRBD2	TRBJ2-2	CASSSGLAGENTGELFF	TGTGCCAGCAGTTCCGGACTAGCGGGAGAAAACACCGGGGAGCTGTTTTTT
-	TRBV9	TRBD1	TRBJ2-7	CASSVETGGEQYF	TGTGCCAGCAGCGTTGAGACAGGGGGCGAGCAGTACTTC
-	TRBV28	-	TRBJ1-1	CASSWGDTEAFF	TGTGCCAGCAGTTGGGGAGACACTGAAGCTTTCTTT
-	TRBV6-5	-	TRBJ2-7	CASSTAGVYEQYF	TGTGCCAGCAGTACGGCAGGGGTCTACGAGCAGTACTTC
-	TRBV7-9	TRBD2	TRBJ2-7	CASSFGSGSYEQYF	TGTGCCAGCAGCTTTGGTAGCGGGAGCTACGAGCAGTACTTC
-	TRBV18	-	TRBJ1-1	CASSHPRPFEAFF	TGTGCCAGCTCACACCCCCGGCCATTTGAAGCTTTCTTT
-	TRBV6-5	-	TRBJ2-1	CASSPSSYNEQFF	TGTGCCAGCAGCCCGAGCTCCTACAATGAGCAGTTCTTC
-	TRBV10-2	-	TRBJ2-5	CASSEPRESPQETQYF	TGCGCCAGCAGTGAGCCCAGGGAGTCCCCTCAAGAGACCCAGTACTTC
once	TRBV15	-	TRBJ1-4	CATIPNRQTTNEKLFF	TGTGCCACCATCCCCAACCGGCAAACAACTAATGAAAAACTGTTTTTT
-	TRBV9	TRBD2	TRBJ2-7	CASSVEMGLGVEQYF	TGTGCCAGCAGCGTAGAGATGGGACTAGGAGTCGAGCAGTACTTC
-	TRBV11-3	-	TRBJ2-2	CASSRTEGGELFF	TGTGCCAGCAGCCGCACCGAAGGGGGGGAGCTGTTTTTT
-	TRBV28	-	TRBJ2-3	CASTYPTSTDTQYF	TGTGCCAGCACCTACCCTACTAGCACAGATACGCAGTATTTT
-	TRBV19	-	TRBJ1-1	CASSDSGRGTEAFF	TGTGCCAGTAGTGACTCAGGGAGGGGCACTGAAGCTTTCTTT
-	TRBV28	-	TRBJ1-5	CASRRGRDQPQHF	TGTGCCAGCAGAAGGGGCAGGGATCAGCCCCAGCATTTT
-	TRBV10-2	-	TRBJ2-3	CASSSLTSTDTQYF	TGCGCCAGCAGTTCTCTCACGAGCACAGATACGCAGTATTTT
-	TRBV7-8	-	TRBJ1-2	CASSLGHGPYGYTF	TGTGCCAGCAGCTTAGGGCACGGCCCGTATGGCTACACCTTC
-	TRBV27	TRBD2	TRBJ2-5	CASSFGTSGGRETQYF	TGTGCCAGCAGTTTTGGGACTAGCGGAGGTCGTGAGACCCAGTACTTC
-	TRBV19	TRBD1	TRBJ2-1	CAFGRQGTYNEQFF	TGTGCCTTCGGAAGACAGGGGACATACAATGAGCAGTTCTTC
-	TRBV2	-	TRBJ1-1	CASSEARPEAFF	TGTGCCAGCAGTGAAGCGAGGCCTGAAGCTTTCTTT
-	TRBV29-1	TRBD2	TRBJ2-7	CSAKSGSIPYEQYF	TGCAGCGCTAAGAGCGGGAGTATTCCTTACGAGCAGTACTTC
-	TRBV28	-	TRBJ2-5	CASNHQRTQETQYF	TGTGCCAGCAACCACCAGCGGACTCAAGAGACCCAGTACTTC
-	TRBV7-2	TRBD1	TRBJ2-5	CASSLWGQGRFEETQYF	TGTGCCAGCAGCTTATGGGGACAGGGGCGTTTCGAAGAGACCCAGTACTTC
-	TRBV10-2	-	TRBJ2-2	CASSETSTQTGELFF	TGCGCCAGCAGTGAGACCTCAACTCAAACCGGGGAGCTGTTTTTT
-	TRBV4-1	-	TRBJ2-1	CASSQARKSGSYNEQFF	TGCGCCAGCAGCCAAGCTAGGAAATCCGGCTCCTACAATGAGCAGTTCTTC
few	TRBV5-4	-	TRBJ2-7	CASSFRGSYEQYF	TGTGCCAGCAGCTTCAGGGGTTCCTACGAGCAGTACTTC
-	TRBV7-9	-	TRBJ2-1	CASSLASDEQFF	TGTGCCAGCAGCTTAGCGTCGGATGAGCAGTTCTTC
-	TRBV6-5	-	TRBJ1-1	CASSYYQAPYTEAFF	TGTGCCAGCAGTTACTATCAGGCGCCGTACACTGAAGCTTTCTTT
-	TRBV27	-	TRBJ1-4	CASSQGTRSGEKLFF	TGTGCCAGCAGTCAAGGGACCCGAAGCGGTGAAAAACTGTTTTTT